This T cell receptor (beta chain) was profiled in a study of T cell responses to AZD1222 COVID-19 vaccine. Findings and caveats of the study: Repertoires were obtained only post-peak T cell response. Spike-specific TCR breadth and depth went up after people got two AZD1222 doses.

V was pared by 4 bases and J by 1 base, with 8 bases of the junction left unmatched. The CDR3 runs to 17 residues. CDR1 and CDR2 (germline): MDHEN, SYDVKM. As to this clone: Its antigen remains unidentified.

Assay used: immunoSEQ multiplex PCR; TCRdb lists only in-frame clones, some missing. Seen here are under 110,000 clones, roughly 84% observed once, and the top ten hold 1.4%. Sample: peripheral blood, taken on day 0 of AZD1222 vaccination. The origin of this receptor is an adult in good health. The chain is built from TRBV28 and TRBJ1-1; 11 bases are shared with TRBD1. The CDR3 here is CASSYFPGQGGNTEAFF. DNA for the CDR3: TGTGCCAGCAGTTATTTCCCGGGACAGGGGGGGAACACTGAAGCTTTCTTT.